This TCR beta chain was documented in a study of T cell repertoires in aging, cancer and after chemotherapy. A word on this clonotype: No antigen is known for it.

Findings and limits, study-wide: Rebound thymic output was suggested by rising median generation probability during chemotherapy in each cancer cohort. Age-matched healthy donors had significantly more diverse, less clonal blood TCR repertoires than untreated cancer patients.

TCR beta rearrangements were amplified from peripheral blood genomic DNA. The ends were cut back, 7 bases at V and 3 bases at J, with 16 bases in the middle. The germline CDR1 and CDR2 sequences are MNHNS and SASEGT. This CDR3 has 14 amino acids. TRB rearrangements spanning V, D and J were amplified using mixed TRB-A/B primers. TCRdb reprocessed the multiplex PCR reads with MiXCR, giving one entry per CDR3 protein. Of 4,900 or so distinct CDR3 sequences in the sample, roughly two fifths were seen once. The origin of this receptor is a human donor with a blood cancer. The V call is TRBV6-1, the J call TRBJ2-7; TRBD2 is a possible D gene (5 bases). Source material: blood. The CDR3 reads CASKRTSTIYEQYF. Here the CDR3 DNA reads TGTGCCAGCAAGAGGACTTCTACGATCTACGAGCAGTACTTC.